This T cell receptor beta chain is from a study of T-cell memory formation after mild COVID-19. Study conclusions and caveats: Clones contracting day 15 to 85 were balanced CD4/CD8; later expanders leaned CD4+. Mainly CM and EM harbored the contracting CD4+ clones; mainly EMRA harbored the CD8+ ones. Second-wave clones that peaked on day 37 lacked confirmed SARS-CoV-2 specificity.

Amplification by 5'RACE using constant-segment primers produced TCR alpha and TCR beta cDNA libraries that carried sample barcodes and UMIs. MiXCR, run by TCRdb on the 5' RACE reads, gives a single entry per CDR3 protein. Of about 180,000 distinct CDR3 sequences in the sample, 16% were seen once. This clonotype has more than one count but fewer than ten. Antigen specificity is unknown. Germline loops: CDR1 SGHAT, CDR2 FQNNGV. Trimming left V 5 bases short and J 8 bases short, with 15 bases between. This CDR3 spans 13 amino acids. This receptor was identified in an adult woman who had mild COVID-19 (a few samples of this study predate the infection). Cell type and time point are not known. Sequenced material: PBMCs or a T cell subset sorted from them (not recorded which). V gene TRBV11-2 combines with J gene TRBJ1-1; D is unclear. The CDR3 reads CASSPPRAGEAFF. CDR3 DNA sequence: TGTGCCAGCAGCCCCCCACGGGCCGGGGAAGCTTTCTTT.